The 21 T cell receptor beta chains reported below all come from one sample, sequenced in a study of CD8+CD57+ T cells in acquired aplastic anemia. Using genomic DNA as the template, TCR beta VDJ and CDR3 profiling was carried out. MiXCR, applied by TCRdb to the reads, yields one record per CDR3 protein. The table includes approximately 200,000 distinct CDR3 sequences, about half detected once. Patients selected for sequencing had displayed CD8+CD57+ cell expansion by flow cytometry. Material: sorted CD4+, CD8+, or CD8+CD57+ T cells (not recorded which) from PBMCs. The receptors derive from a human donor with aplastic anemia.

This clonotype came up a few times. This chain links TRBV3-1 with TRBJ2-5; TRBD2 agrees at 12 bases. Germline V gene lookup returns CDR1 LGHDT and CDR2 YNNKEL (reference sequence). J was trimmed by 5 bases and V by 4 bases; bases with no gene match: 5. The CDR3 runs to 15 residues. The CDR3 sequence: CASSRQLAGGETQYF. The CDR3 DNA sequence: TGTGCCAGCAGCCGGCAGCTAGCGGGAGGGGAGACCCAGTACTTC.

The rearrangement joins TRBV2 to TRBJ2-1; tentative D call: TRBD1 (6 bases). This CDR3 spans 12 amino acids. Per germline, CDR1 SNHLY and CDR2 FYNNEI. Trimming cost V 7 bases and J 8 bases, with 12 bases left between them. The CDR3 DNA is TGTGCCAGCAAGGCGGCAGGGGATGAGCAGTTCTTC. It translates to CASKAAGDEQFF. Full variable domain (missing parts from reference TRBV2 and TRBJ2-1): EPEVTQTPSHQVTQMGQEVILRCVPISNHLYFYWYRQILGQKVEFLVSFYNNEISEKSEIFDDQFSVERPDGSNFTLKIRSTKLEDSAMYFCASKAAGDEQFFGPGTRLTVL.

The chain couples TRBV6-1 to TRBJ1-2, with D perhaps TRBD1 (6 bases). V lost 6 bases and J lost 2, with 13 bases in between. This CDR3 is 14 amino acids long. Germline assignment: CDR1 MNHNS and CDR2 SASEGT. Here the CDR3 DNA reads TGTGCCAGCAGAGAGACAGGACTGAACTATGGCTACACCTTC. It yields the protein CASRETGLNYGYTF.

This clonotype occurred many times. The chain joins TRBV12-3 or TRBV12-4 to TRBJ2-5; D is ambiguous. This CDR3 region has 14 residues. Trimming left V 5 bases short and J 4 bases short, with 14 bases between. This CDR3 is CASSRSSPGETQYF. CDR3 DNA sequence: TGTGCCAGCAGTCGTTCCAGCCCTGGAGAGACCCAGTACTTC.

There are many counts of this clonotype. V usage is TRBV10-3 and J usage is TRBJ2-2; 7 positions match TRBD1. The V and J ends lost 3 bases and 6 bases, in that order; junction bases with no gene match: 4. From germline, CDR1 is ENHRY and CDR2 SYGVKD. The CDR3 totals 14 residues. The DNA of the CDR3 is TGTGCCATCAGTGAAACAGGGGAATCCGGGGAGCTGTTTTTT. It yields the protein CAISETGESGELFF.

This CDR3 reads CASSQYGTAGGYTDTQYF. The CDR3, as DNA: TGCGCCAGCAGCCAGTACGGGACAGCGGGGGGATACACAGATACGCAGTATTTT. J is TRBJ2-3 and V is TRBV5-1; 9 bases align to TRBD2. V gave up 4 bases and J gave up 2 bases; unmatched junction bases: 14. CDR1 is SGHRS and CDR2 is YFSETQ in the germline V gene. This CDR3 is 18 amino acids long.

The genes are TRBV4-1 and TRBJ1-2; no firm D call. Between the trimmed V and J ends, which lost 4 bases and 0 bases, there was a span of 12 bases. Germline V gene lookup returns CDR1 MGHRA and CDR2 YSYEKL. The CDR3 is made up of 15 amino acids. DNA of the CDR3: TGCGCCAGCAGCCGCCCAGTGGGGACTAACTATGGCTACACCTTC. Translated, it gives CASSRPVGTNYGYTF.

The chain links TRBV10-3 to TRBJ2-7; D may be TRBD2 (5 bases). V lost 6 bases to trimming and J lost 7 bases, with 25 bases between them. This CDR3 has 16 amino acids. Looked up from germline, CDR1 is ENHRY and CDR2 is SYGVKD. The CDR3 spells CAIRPRQVRDGEEQYF. The DNA of the CDR3 is TGTGCCATCAGGCCCCGGCAGGTCCGCGACGGGGAAGAGCAGTACTTC.

This chain joins TRBV12-3 or TRBV12-4 and TRBJ1-2, with a tentative D call TRBD1 (6 bases). Trimming took 6 bases from V and 0 from J, leaving 14 bases between them. The CDR3 is 15 residues long. The CDR3 region is CASRRTGNTNYGYTF. CDR3 nucleotide sequence: TGTGCCAGCAGAAGAACAGGGAATACTAACTATGGCTACACCTTC.

On this clonotype: One base away lies a much larger clone, so this may be a sequencing read error. J is TRBJ1-3 and V is TRBV5-4, with TRBD1 matching over 7 bases. Germline V lookup: CDR1 SGHNT, CDR2 YYREEE (reference sequence). The CDR3 extends over 14 amino acids. The V gene end was trimmed by 4 bases and the J gene end by 5 bases; junction bases not matched to a gene: 6. The CDR3 spells CASSPTGPRNTIYF. The CDR3 bases are TGTGCCAGCAGCCCGACAGGGCCCAGAAACACCATATATTTT.

This clonotype showed up many times. The DNA for the CDR3 is TGTGCCAGCAGTTCGACAGGGAGCTCCTACGAGCAGTACTTC. Encoded protein: CASSSTGSSYEQYF. The V and J genes are TRBV28 and TRBJ2-7; 7 nucleotides agree with TRBD1. Trimming cost V 4 bases and J 0 bases; bases outside gene matches: 3. The CDR3 extends over 14 amino acids. CDR1 is MDHEN, CDR2 SYDVKM, per germline.

The chain carries TRBV2 and TRBJ1-2; 7 bases agree with TRBD1. CDR3 length: 14 amino acids. After removal of 4 bases from V and 7 bases from J, the junction contained 9 bases not matched to a gene. CDR1 is SNHLY, CDR2 FYNNEI, per germline. DNA of the CDR3: TGTGCCAGCAGTGTGATCGTCGGGACAGCTGGCTACACCTTC. Residues: CASSVIVGTAGYTF.

In DNA form, the CDR3 reads TGTGCCAGCAGTTCTTACGGGGAAGAGACCCAGTACTTC. This encodes CASSSYGEETQYF. This chain uses TRBV7-6 with TRBJ2-5; weak D call: TRBD2 (5 bases). Germline values: CDR1 SGHVS, CDR2 FNYEAQ. The CDR3 has 13 residues. V shed 6 bases and J shed 3 bases, with 11 bases lying between them.

The genes are TRBV5-1 and TRBJ1-6; possibly TRBD1 for D (5 bases). The V gene lost 4 bases and the J gene lost 1 base, with 12 bases spanning the gap. This CDR3 region has 16 residues. Germline CDR1 is SGHRS and CDR2 is YFSETQ. CDR3 protein: CASSPPGRSYNSPLHF. DNA of the CDR3: TGCGCCAGCAGCCCACCAGGGAGGTCCTATAATTCACCCCTCCACTTT.

This clonotype has at least ten counts. The chain carries TRBV4-2 and TRBJ2-3; D not resolved. This CDR3 has 15 amino acids. Germline CDR1 is LGHNA and CDR2 is YNFKEQ. The germline V and J ends were trimmed by 4 bases and 1 base, with 12 bases remaining between them. The CDR3 DNA sequence: TGTGCCAGCAGCCCTCCAGGTTTAGGCACAGATACGCAGTATTTT. It codes for CASSPPGLGTDTQYF.

This clonotype was observed a handful of times. Possible read error: a much larger clone is one base away. The chain uses TRBV18 and TRBJ1-6; D is ambiguous. This CDR3 is 13 amino acids long. CDR1 and CDR2 from the germline V gene are KGHSH and LQKENI. V was pared by 8 bases and J by 5 bases, with 10 bases between. CDR3 in DNA: TGTGCCAGCCCACGGATGGATAATTCACCCCTCCACTTT. Translating gives CASPRMDNSPLHF.

Comment on this clonotype: At one of its ends the junction is not consistent with the germline gene, which may arise from a read error. CDR3 sequence reads: CASSSDKGDSF. The CDR3 region has the DNA TGTGCCAGCAGCTCGGACAAGGGGGATTCATTT. The V gene is TRBV7-9, the J gene TRBJ1-3, with a weak D call TRBD1 (6 bases). The CDR3 runs 11 residues. Looked up from germline, CDR1 is SEHNR and CDR2 is FQNEAQ (reference sequence).

A word on this clonotype: At one end the junction does not follow the germline gene, possibly because of a read error. This chain uses TRBV5-6 with TRBJ1-3; D is unresolved. There are 14 residues in the CDR3. CDR1 is SGHDT, CDR2 YYEEEE, per germline. The DNA of the CDR3 is TGTGCCAGCAGCTCTTGGGTTGTTGGAGACACCATATATTTT. Residues: CASSSWVVGDTIYF.

Only a few counts were recorded for this clonotype. One junction end disagrees with the germline gene, perhaps due to a read error. The CDR3 DNA sequence: TGTGCCAGCAGCTTAGGGCCGGGACAGGGAGGCGAGCAGTACTTT. Its translation: CASSLGPGQGGEQYF. The rearrangement links TRBV7-2 to TRBJ2-7; 9 bases agree with TRBD1. Per germline, CDR1 SGHTA and CDR2 FQGNSA. There are 15 residues in the CDR3. Full variable domain (outside the CDR3, taken from reference TRBV7-2 and TRBJ2-7): GAGVSQSPSNKVTEKGKDVELRCDPISGHTALYWYRQSLGQGLEFLIYFQGNSAPDKSGLPSDRFSAERTGGSVSTLTIQRTQQEDSAVYLCASSLGPGQGGEQYFGPGTRLTVT.

The V call is TRBV10-2, the J call TRBJ1-5; 7 bases are a match to TRBD1. With V trimmed by 10 bases and J by 4 bases, 7 bases remained unmatched. CDR1 and CDR2 from the germline V gene are WSHSY and SAAADI. The CDR3 consists of 13 residues. The CDR3 DNA follows: TGCGCCACCCGGACAGGCCCTAATCAGCCCCAGCATTTT. Its translation: CATRTGPNQPQHF.

V usage is TRBV2 and J usage is TRBJ1-4; D is possibly TRBD1 (5 bases). The CDR3 runs 12 residues. CDR1 and CDR2 (germline): SNHLY, FYNNEI. V lost 7 bases, J lost 8 bases, and 11 bases lay in between. For the CDR3, the DNA is TGTGCCAGCACCGGACAAACCGAAAAACTGTTTTTT. This translates into CASTGQTEKLFF.